This T cell receptor beta chain was profiled in a study of cytomegalovirus exposure and HLA in healthy donors. CDR1 and CDR2 from the germline V gene are SGHRS and YFSETQ. The V end lost 0 bases, the J end lost 5 bases, and 23 bases lay between the germline ends. The CDR3 spans 18 residues. Study-level points and caveats: Most of the CMV-associated TCR beta chains (in a later analysis) appeared to be HLA-restricted.

As concerns this clone: Its antigen is unidentified.

It was with 60 Vbeta and 13 Jbeta primers that the PCR ran. The method was immunoSEQ multiplex PCR; TCRdb's version includes in-frame clones alone and lacks a portion of them. This sample has 60,000 to 90,000 clones, with 70% found just once. The chain couples TRBV5-1 to TRBJ2-5, with D tentatively TRBD1 or TRBD2 (9 bases each). Sequencing was performed on PBMCs. This TCR was sampled from a woman in her forties or fifties in good health and CMV-seropositive. CDR3 DNA sequence: TGCGCCAGCAGCTTGGGACAGGGGGTTAGCGGGAGCGGCGAGACCCAGTACTTC. Translating it yields CASSLGQGVSGSGETQYF.